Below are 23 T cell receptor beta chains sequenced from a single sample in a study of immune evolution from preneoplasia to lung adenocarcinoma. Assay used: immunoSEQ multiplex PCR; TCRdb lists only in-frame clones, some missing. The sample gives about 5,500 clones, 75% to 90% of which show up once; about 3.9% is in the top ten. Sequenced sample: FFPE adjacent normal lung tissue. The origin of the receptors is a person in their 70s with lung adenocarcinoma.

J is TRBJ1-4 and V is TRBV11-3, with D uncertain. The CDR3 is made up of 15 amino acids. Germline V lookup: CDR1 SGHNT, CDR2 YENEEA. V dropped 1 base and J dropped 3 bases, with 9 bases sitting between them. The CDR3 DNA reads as TGTGCCAGCAGCTTAGGTGATGACTCTAATGAAAAACTGTTTTTT. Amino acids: CASSLGDDSNEKLFF.

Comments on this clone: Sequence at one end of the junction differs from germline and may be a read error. The CDR3 loop is CASRLAGAQETQYF. The CDR3 DNA is TGTGCCAGCAGGTTAGCTGGGGCCCAAGAGACCCAGTACTTC. The rearrangement links TRBV11-2 to TRBJ2-5, with TRBD1 as a possible D gene (5 bases). Germline V gene lookup returns CDR1 SGHAT and CDR2 FQNNGV. CDR3 size: 14 residues. Variable domain in full (rest from reference TRBV11-2 and TRBJ2-5): EAGVAQSPRYKIIEKRQSVAFWCNPISGHATLYWYQQILGQGPKLLIQFQNNGVVDDSQLPKDRFSAERLKGVDSTLKIQPAKLEDSAVYLCASRLAGAQETQYFGPGTRLLVL.

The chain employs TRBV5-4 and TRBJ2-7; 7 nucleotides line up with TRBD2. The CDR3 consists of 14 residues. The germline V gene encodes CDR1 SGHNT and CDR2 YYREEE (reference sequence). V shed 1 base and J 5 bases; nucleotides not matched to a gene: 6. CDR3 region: CASSLWTLAHEQYF. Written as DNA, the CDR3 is TGTGCCAGCAGCTTGTGGACACTAGCGCACGAGCAGTACTTC.

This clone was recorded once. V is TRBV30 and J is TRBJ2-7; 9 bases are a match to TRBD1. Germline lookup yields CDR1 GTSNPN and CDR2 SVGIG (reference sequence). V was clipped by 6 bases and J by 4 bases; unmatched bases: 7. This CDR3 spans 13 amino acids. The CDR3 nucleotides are TGTGCCTGTCGGGACAGGGTTACTTACGAGCAGTACTTC. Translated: CACRDRVTYEQYF. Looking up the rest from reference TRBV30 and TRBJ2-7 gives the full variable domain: SQTIHQWPATLVQPVGSPLSLECTVEGTSNPNLYWYRQAAGRGLQLLFYSVGIGQISSEVPQNLSASRPQDRQFILSSKKLLLSDSGFYLCACRDRVTYEQYFGPGTRLTVT.

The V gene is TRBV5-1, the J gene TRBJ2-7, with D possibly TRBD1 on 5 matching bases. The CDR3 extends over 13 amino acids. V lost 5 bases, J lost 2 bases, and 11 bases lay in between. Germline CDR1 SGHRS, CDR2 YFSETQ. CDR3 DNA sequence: TGCGCCAGCAGTATAAAGGGGACCTACGAGCAGTACTTC. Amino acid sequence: CASSIKGTYEQYF.

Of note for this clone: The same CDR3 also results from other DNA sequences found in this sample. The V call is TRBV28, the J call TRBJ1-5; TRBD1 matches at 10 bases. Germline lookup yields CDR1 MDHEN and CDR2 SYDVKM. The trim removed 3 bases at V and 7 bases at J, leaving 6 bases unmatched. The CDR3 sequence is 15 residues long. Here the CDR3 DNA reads TGTGCCAGCAGTTTGGGACAGGGGTTTAGACAGCCCCAGCATTTT. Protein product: CASSLGQGFRQPQHF.

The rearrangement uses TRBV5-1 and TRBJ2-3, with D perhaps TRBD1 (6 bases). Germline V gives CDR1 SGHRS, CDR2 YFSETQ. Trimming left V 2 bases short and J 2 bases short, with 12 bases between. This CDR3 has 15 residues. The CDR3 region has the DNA TGCGCCAGCAGCTTTGGTGACAGGATCACAGATACGCAGTATTTT. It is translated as CASSFGDRITDTQYF.

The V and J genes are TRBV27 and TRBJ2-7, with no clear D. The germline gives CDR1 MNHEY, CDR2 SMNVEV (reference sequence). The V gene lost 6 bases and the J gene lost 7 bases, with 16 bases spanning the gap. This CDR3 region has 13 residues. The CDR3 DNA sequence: TGTGCCAGCAGACTCCAATGGGGTGGAGAGCAGTACTTC. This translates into CASRLQWGGEQYF.

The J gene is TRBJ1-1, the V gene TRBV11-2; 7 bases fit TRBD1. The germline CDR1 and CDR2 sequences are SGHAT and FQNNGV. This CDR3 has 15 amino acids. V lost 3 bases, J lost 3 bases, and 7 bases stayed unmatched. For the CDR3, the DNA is TGTGCCAGCAGCTTTCGACAGGGCTGGGACACTGAAGCTTTCTTT. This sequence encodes CASSFRQGWDTEAFF.

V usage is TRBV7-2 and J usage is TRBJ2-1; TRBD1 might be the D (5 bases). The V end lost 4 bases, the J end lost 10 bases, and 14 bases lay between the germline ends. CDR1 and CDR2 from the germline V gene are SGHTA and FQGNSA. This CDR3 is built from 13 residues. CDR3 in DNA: TGTGCCAGCAGCTCACTGATTCCAGGGGAGCAGTTCTTC. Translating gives CASSSLIPGEQFF.

The CDR3 nucleotides are TGTGCCAGCAGTTACTCTCGGACCAGCTATGGCTACACCTTC. It codes for CASSYSRTSYGYTF. The V and J genes are TRBV6-5 and TRBJ1-2; the D is unclear. CDR3 length: 14 amino acids. V was shortened by 0 bases and J by 4 bases, with 9 bases between the two germline ends. CDR1 and CDR2 from the germline V gene are MNHEY and SVGAGI.

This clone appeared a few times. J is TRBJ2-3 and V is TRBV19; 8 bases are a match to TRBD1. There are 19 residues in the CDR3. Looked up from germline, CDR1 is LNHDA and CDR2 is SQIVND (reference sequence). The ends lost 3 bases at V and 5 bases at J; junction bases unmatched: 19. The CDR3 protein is CASSIRTGLNGEPRDTQYF. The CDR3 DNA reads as TGTGCCAGTAGTATCAGGACAGGGTTGAATGGGGAACCGAGAGATACGCAGTATTTT.

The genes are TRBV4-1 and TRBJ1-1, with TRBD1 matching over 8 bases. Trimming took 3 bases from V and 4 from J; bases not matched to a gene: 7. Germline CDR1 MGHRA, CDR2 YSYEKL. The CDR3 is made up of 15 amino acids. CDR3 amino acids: CASSHMGQAATEAFF. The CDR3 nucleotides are TGCGCCAGCAGCCACATGGGACAGGCGGCCACTGAAGCTTTCTTT.

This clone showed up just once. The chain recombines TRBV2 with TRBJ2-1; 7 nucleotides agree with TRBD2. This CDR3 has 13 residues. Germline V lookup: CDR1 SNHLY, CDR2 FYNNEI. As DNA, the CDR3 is TGTGTCACCAGGGAGGGATCCCACAATGAGCAGTTCTTC. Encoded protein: CVTREGSHNEQFF.

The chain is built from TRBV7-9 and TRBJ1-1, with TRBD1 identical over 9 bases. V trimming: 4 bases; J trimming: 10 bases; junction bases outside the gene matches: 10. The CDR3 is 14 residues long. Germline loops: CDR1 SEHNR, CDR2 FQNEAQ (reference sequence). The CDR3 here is CASSYSGTGRIAFF. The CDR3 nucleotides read TGTGCCAGCAGCTACTCCGGGACAGGGCGAATAGCTTTCTTT.

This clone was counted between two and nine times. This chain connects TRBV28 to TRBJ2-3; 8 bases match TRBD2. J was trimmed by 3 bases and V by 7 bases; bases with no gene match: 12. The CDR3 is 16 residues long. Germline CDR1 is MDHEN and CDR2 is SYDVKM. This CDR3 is CASKGTRAGVTDTQYF. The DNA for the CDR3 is TGTGCCAGCAAAGGTACACGAGCGGGAGTAACAGATACGCAGTATTTT.

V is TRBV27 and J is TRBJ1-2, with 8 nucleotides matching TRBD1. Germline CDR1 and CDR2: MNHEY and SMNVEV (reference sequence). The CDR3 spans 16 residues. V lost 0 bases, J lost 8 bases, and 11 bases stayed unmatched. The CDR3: CASSLSMWTGFLGYTF. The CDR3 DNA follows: TGTGCCAGCAGTTTATCGATGTGGACAGGGTTTTTGGGCTACACCTTC.

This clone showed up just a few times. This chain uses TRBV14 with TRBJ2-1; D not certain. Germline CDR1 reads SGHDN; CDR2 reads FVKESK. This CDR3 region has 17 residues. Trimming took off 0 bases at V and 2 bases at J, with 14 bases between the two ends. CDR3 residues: CASSQDPWRRTYNEQFF. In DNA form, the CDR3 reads TGTGCCAGCAGCCAAGATCCTTGGCGGAGAACCTACAATGAGCAGTTCTTC.

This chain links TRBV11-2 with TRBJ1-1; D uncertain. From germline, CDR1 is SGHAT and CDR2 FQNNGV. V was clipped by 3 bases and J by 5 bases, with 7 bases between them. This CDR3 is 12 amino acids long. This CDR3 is CASSFIKTEAFF. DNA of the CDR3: TGTGCCAGCAGCTTTATAAAGACTGAAGCTTTCTTT. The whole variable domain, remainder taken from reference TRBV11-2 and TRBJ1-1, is EAGVAQSPRYKIIEKRQSVAFWCNPISGHATLYWYQQILGQGPKLLIQFQNNGVVDDSQLPKDRFSAERLKGVDSTLKIQPAKLEDSAVYLCASSFIKTEAFFGQGTRLTVV.

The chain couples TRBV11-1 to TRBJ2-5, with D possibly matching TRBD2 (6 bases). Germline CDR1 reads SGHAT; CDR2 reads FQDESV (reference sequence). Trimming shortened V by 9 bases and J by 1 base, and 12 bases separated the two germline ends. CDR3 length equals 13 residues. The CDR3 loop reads CASTRGFQETQYF. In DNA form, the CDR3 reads TGTGCCAGTACGCGGGGATTCCAAGAGACCCAGTACTTC. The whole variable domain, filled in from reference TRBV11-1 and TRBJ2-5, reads EAEVAQSPRYKITEKSQAVAFWCDPISGHATLYWYRQILGQGPELLVQFQDESVVDDSQLPKDRFSAERLKGVDSTLKIQPAELGDSAMYLCASTRGFQETQYFGPGTRLLVL.

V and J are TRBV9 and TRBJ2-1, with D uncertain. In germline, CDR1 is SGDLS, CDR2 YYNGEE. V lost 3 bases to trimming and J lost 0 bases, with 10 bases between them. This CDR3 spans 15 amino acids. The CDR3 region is CASSAPYASYNEQFF. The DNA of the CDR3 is TGTGCCAGCAGCGCGCCCTATGCCTCCTACAATGAGCAGTTCTTC.

The DNA of the CDR3 is TGCAGCGTTTCAGGAAACACTGAAGCTTTCTTT. As protein: CSVSGNTEAFF. This chain connects TRBV29-1 to TRBJ1-1, with D uncertain. CDR1 and CDR2 (germline): SQVTM, ANQGSEA. CDR3 size: 11 residues. V dropped 5 bases and J dropped 2 bases, with 6 bases sitting between them.

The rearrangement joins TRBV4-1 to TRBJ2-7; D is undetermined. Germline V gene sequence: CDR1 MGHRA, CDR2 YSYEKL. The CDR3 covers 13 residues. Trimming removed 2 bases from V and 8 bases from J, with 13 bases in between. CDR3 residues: CASSQTFHLQQYF. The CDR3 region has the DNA TGCGCCAGCAGCCAAACCTTCCATTTGCAGCAGTACTTC.